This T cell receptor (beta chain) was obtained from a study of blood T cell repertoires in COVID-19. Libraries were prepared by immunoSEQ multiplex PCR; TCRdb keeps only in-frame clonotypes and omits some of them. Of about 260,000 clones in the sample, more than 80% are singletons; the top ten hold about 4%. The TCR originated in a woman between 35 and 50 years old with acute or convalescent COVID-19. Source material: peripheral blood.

The chain's CDR3 is CATKGAVNTEAFF. Written as DNA, the CDR3 is TGTGCCACAAAAGGGGCAGTGAACACTGAAGCTTTCTTT. This chain joins TRBV18 and TRBJ1-1, with D possibly being TRBD1 (5 bases). The germline V gene has CDR1 KGHSH and CDR2 LQKENI. V was pared by 10 bases and J by 0 bases, with 12 bases between. This CDR3 spans 13 amino acids. Together with reference TRBV18 and TRBJ1-1, the CDR3 gives the full variable domain: NAGVMQNPRHLVRRRGQEARLRCSPMKGHSHVYWYRQLPEEGLKFMVYLQKENIIDESGMPKERFSAEFPKEGPSILRIQQVVRGDSAAYFCATKGAVNTEAFFGQGTRLTVV.